This record looks at one T cell receptor (beta chain) sequence and its context. The antigen is undetermined. The source of the sample is a study of OX40 agonist ivuxolimab in advanced cancers. Study-level background: Head and neck, renal cell, melanoma or hepatocellular carcinoma were the cancers that dose-escalation patients had. Previous treatment with anti-PD-1, anti-PD-L1 or anti-CTLA-4 therapy was allowed; 40% had received some. Three partial responders included one hepatocellular carcinoma patient and two cutaneous melanoma patients.

Generated by immunoSEQ multiplex PCR, the TCRdb table keeps only in-frame clones and is missing some. The sample carries approximately 18,000 clones, about 77% recorded once. Whole-study results and caveats: Normalized expansion of T-cell clones was also low for some nonresponders.

Trimming took 4 bases from V and 3 from J; bases not matched to a gene: 3. The CDR3 has 14 residues. Germline-derived CDR1 and CDR2 are SGDLS and YYNGEE. The clonotype was recovered from an adult with an advanced solid tumor such as melanoma, head and neck, liver or kidney cancer. The material was CD4+ or CD8+ T cells sorted from blood, obtained in a trial of the OX40 agonist ivuxolimab. The rearrangement joins TRBV9 to TRBJ2-2; 7 bases map to TRBD1. This CDR3 is CASSPQGDTGELFF. The CDR3 DNA follows: TGTGCCAGCAGCCCCCAGGGGGACACCGGGGAGCTGTTTTTT.